Shown below are 23 T cell receptor beta chains from a single sample sequenced in a study of control samples from healthy donors and cancer patients. Data came from immunoSEQ multiplex PCR; TCRdb stores just in-frame clones and leaves some out. The table has roughly 24,000 clones, approximately 78% seen once. What was sequenced was PBMCs. The origin of the receptors is a man aged 55-75 years with colorectal cancer.

The V call is TRBV7-9, the J call TRBJ2-5, with TRBD1 matching 8 bases. V was pared by 5 bases and J by 6 bases, with 11 bases of the junction left unmatched. CDR1 is SEHNR, CDR2 FQNEAQ, per germline (reference sequence). This CDR3 contains 15 residues. The CDR3 DNA follows: TGTGCCAGCAGCCCAAACGGGACAGGACGCAAGACCCAGTACTTC. This encodes CASSPNGTGRKTQYF.

The chain has TRBV30 and TRBJ2-3; no definite D call. CDR1 and CDR2 from the germline V gene are GTSNPN and SVGIG (reference sequence). Trimming pared 5 bases from V and 3 bases from J, leaving 6 bases between. CDR3 length equals 11 residues. The CDR3 sequence is CAWGLTDTQYF. DNA of the CDR3: TGTGCCTGGGGTTTAACAGATACGCAGTATTTT.

This chain uses TRBV5-1 with TRBJ1-2; TRBD1 matches 11 bases. The length of the CDR3 is 15 residues. The germline V gene has CDR1 SGHRS and CDR2 YFSETQ. Trimming cost V 0 bases and J 5 bases; bases outside gene matches: 3. As DNA, the CDR3 is TGCGCCAGCAGCTTGGGGGACAGGGGGTCTTATGGCTACACCTTC. The encoded protein is CASSLGDRGSYGYTF. Drawing the rest from reference TRBV5-1 and TRBJ1-2, the complete variable domain is KAGVTQTPRYLIKTRGQQVTLSCSPISGHRSVSWYQQTPGQGLQFLFEYFSETQRNKGNFPGRFSGRQFSNSRSEMNVSTLELGDSALYLCASSLGDRGSYGYTFGSGTRLTVV.

The sample holds a few counts of this clone. The gene calls are TRBV7-2 and TRBJ1-2, with TRBD1 as a possible D gene (5 bases). CDR1 and CDR2 (germline): SGHTA, FQGNSA. Trimming stripped 5 bases from V and 2 bases from J, with 15 bases between. The CDR3 covers 15 residues. CDR3 in DNA: TGTGCCAGCAGCCAAAGGGAGGGGTCGAACTATGGCTACACCTTC. It translates to CASSQREGSNYGYTF.

The CDR3 DNA reads TGTGCCAGCAGTTACGACCAGGCGGGGGGCACAGATACGCAGTATTTT. Its translation: CASSYDQAGGTDTQYF. The J gene is TRBJ2-3, the V gene TRBV6-2 or TRBV6-3; TRBD2 agrees at 7 bases. This CDR3 has 16 residues. V was pared by 2 bases and J by 1 base, with 6 bases of the junction left unmatched. CDR1 MNHEY and CDR2 SVGEGT come from the germline V gene.

V is TRBV6-5 and J is TRBJ1-1; the match to TRBD1 covers 7 bases. J lost 5 bases, V lost 6 bases, and 9 bases had no gene match. CDR1 is MNHEY and CDR2 is SVGAGI in the germline V gene. CDR3 size: 14 residues. CDR3 nucleotide sequence: TGTGCCAGCAGCACGTCTGAACAGGGGACTGAAGCTTTCTTT. Residues: CASSTSEQGTEAFF.

This rearrangement joins TRBV18 to TRBJ2-7; 11 positions match TRBD2. The V gene's germline CDR1 is KGHSH and CDR2 LQKENI. The V gene end was trimmed by 6 bases and the J gene end by 0 bases; junction bases not matched to a gene: 10. This CDR3 comprises 17 residues. The CDR3 sequence: CASSPTNLAGGSYEQYV. Here the CDR3 DNA reads TGTGCCAGCTCTCCAACGAATCTAGCGGGGGGCTCCTACGAGCAGTACGTC.

This clone appeared a few times. The V call is TRBV3-1 (or the pseudogene TRBV3-2), the J call TRBJ2-1; D is unresolved. This CDR3 is built from 12 residues. The V end was cut by 1 base, the J end by 13 bases, with 11 bases between. Germline CDR1 is LGHDT and CDR2 is YNNKEL (reference sequence). The CDR3 bases are TGTGCCAGCAGCCAAGGTGAAGTTCGACAGTTCTTC. Residues: CASSQGEVRQFF.

The gene calls are TRBV1 and TRBJ1-3. TRBV1 is assigned pseudogene status. CDR3 length equals 16 residues. Here the CDR3 reads CTSSPRTGSCGNTIYF. Written as DNA, the CDR3 is TGCACCAGCAGCCCAAGAACGGGGTCTTGTGGAAACACCATATATTTT.

The chain's CDR3 is CASSYRGNTEAFF. In DNA form, the CDR3 reads TGTGCCAGTAGCTACAGGGGAAACACTGAAGCTTTCTTT. The chain has TRBV19 and TRBJ1-1, with 7 positions matching TRBD1. The CDR3 totals 13 residues. Per germline, CDR1 LNHDA and CDR2 SQIVND (reference sequence). After removal of 6 bases from V and 2 bases from J, the junction contained 3 bases not matched to a gene.

This clone was counted a single time. The rearrangement uses TRBV4-1 and TRBJ1-2; TRBD1 agrees at 7 bases. The V and J ends lost 0 bases and 7 bases, in that order; junction bases with no gene match: 14. CDR3 length: 17 amino acids. The germline V gene has CDR1 MGHRA and CDR2 YSYEKL. CDR3 in amino acids: CASSQEGNRGLGGGYTF. In nucleotides, the CDR3 is TGCGCCAGCAGCCAAGAAGGGAACAGGGGCCTCGGGGGTGGCTACACCTTC.

This chain connects TRBV5-8 to TRBJ2-7; D possibly corresponds to TRBD2 (5 bases). V gave up 5 bases and J gave up 4 bases, with 19 bases separating them. Per the germline V gene, CDR1 is SGHTS and CDR2 is YDEGEE. CDR3 size: 15 residues. CDR3 protein: CASRSLRAEGYEQYV. The CDR3 DNA follows: TGTGCCAGCAGGTCCTTGAGGGCAGAGGGTTACGAGCAGTACGTC.

The V call is TRBV7-8, the J call TRBJ2-2; weak D call: TRBD1 (6 bases). Germline V gene sequence: CDR1 SGHVS, CDR2 FQNEAQ. The CDR3 totals 21 residues. Trimming stripped 4 bases from V and 3 bases from J, with 30 bases between. CDR3 amino acids: CASSSIPGWTKEQGHTGELFF. CDR3 sequence (DNA): TGTGCCAGCAGCTCAATACCAGGATGGACCAAAGAACAGGGCCACACCGGGGAGCTGTTTTTT.

This clone showed up just once. V gene TRBV19 combines with J gene TRBJ2-7, with TRBD1 as a possible D gene (5 bases). V lost 6 bases and J lost 3, with 15 bases in between. The length of the CDR3 is 14 residues. Germline loops: CDR1 LNHDA, CDR2 SQIVND (reference sequence). The CDR3 sequence: CASRDSAGRYEQYF. CDR3 in DNA: TGTGCCAGTAGAGACAGCGCAGGGCGCTACGAGCAGTACTTC.

The V and J genes are TRBV9 and TRBJ2-2, with D maybe TRBD2 (6 bases). From germline, CDR1 is SGDLS and CDR2 YYNGEE. CDR3 length equals 15 residues. Between the trimmed V and J ends, which lost 5 bases and 2 bases, there was a span of 13 bases. CDR3 nucleotide sequence: TGTGCCAGCAGTGATTTCGGGGGAAACACCGGGGAGCTGTTTTTT. Residues: CASSDFGGNTGELFF.

V gene TRBV7-9 combines with J gene TRBJ2-7, with D uncertain. Germline lookup yields CDR1 SEHNR and CDR2 FQNEAQ (reference sequence). The ends were cut back, 3 bases at V and 3 bases at J, with 9 bases in the middle. The CDR3 extends over 13 amino acids. CDR3 coding DNA: TGTGCCAGCAGCTTGGGCAGCAACTACGAGCAGTACGTC. Its protein product is CASSLGSNYEQYV.

V is TRBV2 and J is TRBJ1-1; D is unclear. The germline V gene encodes CDR1 SNHLY and CDR2 FYNNEI. This CDR3 is built from 13 residues. The V gene lost 1 base and the J gene lost 4 bases, with 7 bases spanning the gap. The CDR3 region has the DNA TGTGCCAGCAGTGAAGAAGGCAGCACTGAAGCTTTCTTT. Protein product: CASSEEGSTEAFF.

This clone was seen only once. The chain employs TRBV5-5 and TRBJ2-1; D tentatively fits TRBD1 or TRBD2 (6 bases each). V was shortened by 4 bases and J by 8 bases, with 19 bases between the two germline ends. The germline V gene has CDR1 SGHKS and CDR2 YYEKEE (reference sequence). The CDR3 has 15 amino acids. In DNA form, the CDR3 reads TGTGCCAGCAGCCTTACGGGGGCCCCCTATGATGAGCAGTTCTTC. This codes for CASSLTGAPYDEQFF.

The V gene is TRBV6-5, the J gene TRBJ2-7; the D gene is possibly TRBD2 (6 bases). V lost 5 bases and J lost 2, with 10 bases in between. Germline loops: CDR1 MNHEY, CDR2 SVGAGI. The CDR3 extends over 13 amino acids. CDR3 nucleotides: TGTGCCAGCAGTCAACGGGAGACCTACGAGCAGTACTTC. This encodes CASSQRETYEQYF.

The gene calls are TRBV11-2 and TRBJ1-5; D remains unclear. The CDR3 covers 15 residues. Germline CDR1 is SGHAT and CDR2 is FQNNGV. The V end was cut by 5 bases, the J end by 5 bases, with 16 bases between. CDR3 in amino acids: CASSRAGRQDQPQHF. CDR3 coding DNA: TGTGCCAGCAGCCGGGCTGGGCGGCAAGATCAGCCCCAGCATTTT. Full variable domain (missing parts from reference TRBV11-2 and TRBJ1-5): EAGVAQSPRYKIIEKRQSVAFWCNPISGHATLYWYQQILGQGPKLLIQFQNNGVVDDSQLPKDRFSAERLKGVDSTLKIQPAKLEDSAVYLCASSRAGRQDQPQHFGDGTRLSIL.

The V and J genes are TRBV27 and TRBJ1-5; maybe TRBD1 (5 bases). V was cut by 2 bases and J by 4 bases, with 12 bases left in between. Looked up from germline, CDR1 is MNHEY and CDR2 is SMNVEV (reference sequence). The CDR3 sequence is 15 residues long. The CDR3 region is CASSLIGVGNQPQHF. The DNA of the CDR3 is TGTGCCAGCAGTTTAATAGGGGTTGGGAATCAGCCCCAGCATTTT.

The gene calls are TRBV18 and TRBJ2-7; D may be TRBD1 (6 bases). This CDR3 contains 13 residues. Trimming left V 3 bases short and J 7 bases short, with 13 bases between. In germline, CDR1 is KGHSH, CDR2 LQKENI. CDR3 in DNA: TGTGCCAGCTCACCGGACAGCCTGGGAGAGCAGTACTTC. Encoded protein: CASSPDSLGEQYF.

This clone is deemed medium-sized. The rearrangement uses TRBV5-8 and TRBJ1-1; D perhaps matches TRBD1 (5 bases). Trimming took 0 bases from V and 11 from J, leaving 14 bases between them. The germline V gene encodes CDR1 SGHTS and CDR2 YDEGEE. The CDR3 length is 13 residues. DNA of the CDR3: TGTGCCAGCAGCTTGGCTTCGGGGCAACGGGCTTTCTTT. Its protein product is CASSLASGQRAFF.